This is a list of T cell receptor beta chains from one sample in a study of shared clonotypes between healthy human individuals. Profiling relied on immunoSEQ multiplex PCR, and the TCRdb table lists in-frame clones only, not all of them. Of 450,000 or so clones detected, roughly three quarters appear once; the ten largest clones hold 12%. Source material: PBMCs. Receptor source: a woman between 40 and 55 years old in good health. Some clones in this sample may be carry-over from other donors' samples. Both conserved end residues are part of each CDR3. D genes are given only for firm matches.

v_call	cdr3_length	d_call	j_call	cdr3_aa
TRBV7-2	14	NA	TRBJ2-1	CASSLIGPEGEQFF
TRBV30	14	NA	TRBJ1-5	CAWEQGYSNQPQHF
TRBV30	14	NA	TRBJ1-2	CAWGPRLPNYGYTF
TRBV7-9	13	NA	TRBJ1-2	CASSLAGNYGYTF
TRBV15	14	NA	TRBJ1-5	CATSSNPSGQPQHF
TRBV14	15	TRBD1	TRBJ2-5	CASSQLTGGWETQYF
TRBV28	14	TRBD2	TRBJ2-5	CASSLAGGQETQYF
TRBV30	14	NA	TRBJ2-6	CAWSRGTGANVLTF
TRBV4-2	17	NA	TRBJ2-6	CASSQDPAGTGANVLTF
TRBV6-1	15	NA	TRBJ1-3	CASSGLSVAGNTIYF
TRBV7-2	16	TRBD1	TRBJ2-3	CASSFDRARGTDTQYF
TRBV13	15	NA	TRBJ1-1	CASSLGPIGNTEAFF
TRBV7-3	16	TRBD2	TRBJ2-1	CASSSRTSGVKNEQFF
TRBV29-1	11	NA	TRBJ2-5	CSGDFQETQYF
TRBV6-5	15	NA	TRBJ2-7	CASMGGSFLQDEQYF
TRBV18	12	NA	TRBJ2-1	CASSAQVEAQFF
TRBV11-2	19	TRBD2	TRBJ2-7	CASSFPGLAGGSLGYEQYF
TRBV4-2	17	TRBD1	TRBJ1-3	CASSQEGTGAPGNTIYF
TRBV12-5	11	NA	TRBJ2-2	CASGRNGELFF
TRBV2	15	NA	TRBJ1-2	CASSLEGTPGYGYTF
TRBV19	13	NA	TRBJ1-5	CASSPNSNQPQHF
TRBV29-1	12	NA	TRBJ2-7	CSVGVGAGEQYF
TRBV28	14	TRBD2	TRBJ2-1	CASTAGARVNEQFF
TRBV27	15	NA	TRBJ2-1	CASSPSRVLGDEQFF
TRBV6-5	15	NA	TRBJ2-7	CASNPAVTGRHEQYF
TRBV25-1	16	NA	TRBJ2-7	CASSERETRLSYEQYF
TRBV28	14	NA	TRBJ1-2	CASSRKGPLSGYTF
TRBV5-1	13	NA	TRBJ2-7	CASSVEYSYEQYF
TRBV18	13	TRBD2	TRBJ2-1	CASSSGEYNEQFF
TRBV5-4	18	TRBD2	TRBJ2-7	CASTHHGLAGGASYEQYF
TRBV30	13	NA	TRBJ1-2	CAWSPLSLSGYTF
TRBV11-2	14	NA	TRBJ1-4	CASSFRISNEKLFF
TRBV29-1	13	NA	TRBJ1-1	CSVSMSPRTEAFF
TRBV27	14	NA	TRBJ2-7	CASSLSRGRREQYF
TRBV5-1	15	NA	TRBJ2-3	CASSSLSSTTDTQYF
TRBV2	15	NA	TRBJ2-6	CASSKDRQGANVLTF
TRBV2	15	TRBD1	TRBJ1-1	CASSEADRGNFEAFF
TRBV27	17	NA	TRBJ1-6	CASSRALEGRANSPLHF
TRBV5-4	13	TRBD1	TRBJ2-5	CASREGQGGTQYF
TRBV19	12	NA	TRBJ1-5	CASSIVNQPQHF
TRBV30	12	NA	TRBJ2-7	CAWTGSSYEQYF
TRBV29-1	17	TRBD1	TRBJ1-5	CSVEGQGRARSNQPQHF
TRBV28	15	NA	TRBJ2-1	CASSLFGRAYNEQFF
TRBV18	13	NA	TRBJ1-2	CASTPDSQFGYTF
TRBV28	13	NA	TRBJ2-7	CASSTPGIHEQYF
TRBV5-1	14	NA	TRBJ1-3	CASSLVESGNTIYF
TRBV5-1	14	NA	TRBJ2-1	CASSLKQGNNEQFF
TRBV19	16	TRBD2	TRBJ2-7	CASSAETSGRFYEQYF
TRBV4-3	13	NA	TRBJ1-5	CASSQDIGQPQHF
TRBV5-1	15	TRBD2	TRBJ2-1	CASSPGLADYNEQFF
TRBV18	13	NA	TRBJ2-7	CASSPQGEYEQYF
TRBV27	13	NA	TRBJ2-7	CASSAGFAYEQYF
TRBV7-2	15	TRBD2	TRBJ2-1	CASSMTSGMNSEQFF
TRBV21-1	12	NA	TRBJ2-2	CASSLPTGELFF
TRBV9	15	NA	TRBJ2-1	CASSVKASGYNEQFF
TRBV5-1	15	TRBD2	TRBJ2-7	CASSLSSGETYEQYF
TRBV18	18	TRBD2	TRBJ2-1	CASSPPNGLAGGGGEQFF
TRBV29-1	21	TRBD2	TRBJ2-1	CSVEVPVGTSGRWVRPNEQFF